One sample yielded the 12 T cell receptor beta chains listed below, sequenced in a study of control samples from healthy donors and cancer patients. Assay used: immunoSEQ multiplex PCR; TCRdb lists only in-frame clones, some missing. The sample has some 120,000 clones; 88% are singletons. The specimen was blood. The source of these receptors is a woman in her seventies in good health.

This rearrangement joins TRBV18 to TRBJ1-4, with D maybe TRBD1 (5 bases). This CDR3 region has 13 residues. The V and J ends lost 3 bases and 4 bases respectively, with 6 bases between them. Germline values: CDR1 KGHSH, CDR2 LQKENI. The CDR3 region is CASSPGGNEKLFF. The CDR3 nucleotides read TGTGCCAGCTCACCGGGGGGTAATGAAAAACTGTTTTTT.

This chain joins TRBV7-2 and TRBJ1-3; 9 nucleotides align to TRBD1. Germline V gene data show CDR1 as SGHTA and CDR2 as FQGNSA. This CDR3 contains 15 residues. With V trimmed by 4 bases and J by 8 bases, 9 bases remained unmatched. The CDR3 protein is CASSSTQGAWDTIYF. DNA of the CDR3: TGTGCCAGCAGCTCCACACAGGGGGCGTGGGACACCATATATTTT.

The chain joins TRBV7-2 to TRBJ2-3; weak D call: TRBD1 (6 bases). Germline V CDR1 and CDR2: SGHTA, FQGNSA. V gave up 2 bases and J gave up 6 bases, with 9 bases separating them. The CDR3 contains 13 residues. DNA of the CDR3: TGTGCCAGCAGCTTACAGGGGTTGGATACGCAGTATTTT. This translates into CASSLQGLDTQYF.

The chain uses TRBV15 and TRBJ2-3, with 7 bases fitting TRBD2. V lost 0 bases, J lost 6 bases, and 9 bases stayed unmatched. Germline lookup yields CDR1 LNHNV and CDR2 YYDKDF (reference sequence). This CDR3 has 16 amino acids. The CDR3, as DNA: TGTGCCACCAGCAGAGAGCTAGCGGCGACCCGCGATACGCAGTATTTT. As protein: CATSRELAATRDTQYF.

The V gene is TRBV7-9, the J gene TRBJ2-1; a weak D match, TRBD2 (6 bases). The CDR3 loop spans 17 amino acids. V was trimmed by 1 base and J by 5 bases, leaving 18 bases between them. CDR1 is SEHNR, CDR2 FQNEAQ, per germline (reference sequence). The CDR3 reads CASSLGPWRGADNEQFF. In DNA, the CDR3 is TGTGCCAGCAGCTTAGGTCCCTGGAGGGGCGCGGACAATGAGCAGTTCTTC.

The chain employs TRBV2 and TRBJ1-2; D may be TRBD1 (5 bases). CDR1 and CDR2 from the germline V gene are SNHLY and FYNNEI. There are 12 residues in the CDR3. V lost 8 bases to trimming and J lost 8 bases, with 15 bases between them. The CDR3 here is CASAQGAEGYTF. The CDR3 DNA sequence: TGTGCCAGCGCGCAGGGAGCGGAAGGCTACACCTTC.

A note on this clone: This specimen includes other DNA sequences encoding the same CDR3. This chain joins TRBV3-1 (or the pseudogene TRBV3-2) and TRBJ2-3; perhaps TRBD2 as D (6 bases). Trimming took off 6 bases at V and 5 bases at J, with 12 bases between the two ends. Germline CDR1 is LGHDT and CDR2 is YNNKEL (reference sequence). This CDR3 spans 13 amino acids. This chain's CDR3 is CASSPWGGDTQYF. The CDR3 coding sequence is TGTGCCAGCAGTCCCTGGGGAGGAGATACGCAGTATTTT.

V is TRBV6-5 and J is TRBJ2-3; possible D gene TRBD2, 5 bases. V was shortened by 0 bases and J by 3 bases, with 10 bases between the two germline ends. The CDR3 has 15 amino acids. Germline V CDR1 and CDR2: MNHEY, SVGAGI. CDR3 DNA: TGTGCCAGCAGTTACTCTACGAGGGTAACAGATACGCAGTATTTT. It translates to CASSYSTRVTDTQYF.

V is TRBV19 and J is TRBJ1-4; 9 bases match TRBD1. CDR3 length: 16 residues. Looked up from germline, CDR1 is LNHDA and CDR2 is SQIVND (reference sequence). Unmatched junction bases numbered 8, after V lost 6 bases and J lost 3 bases. DNA of the CDR3: TGTGCCAGTAGGGACAGGGGATACTCACCTAATGAAAAACTGTTTTTT. Amino acid sequence: CASRDRGYSPNEKLFF.

The V gene is TRBV5-1, the J gene TRBJ2-1; D perhaps matches TRBD2 (6 bases). The germline V gene has CDR1 SGHRS and CDR2 YFSETQ. V lost 2 bases to trimming and J lost 0 bases, with 15 bases between them. The CDR3 spans 17 residues. The CDR3 protein is CASSFAIGGSSYNEQFF. In nucleotides, the CDR3 is TGCGCCAGCAGCTTCGCAATCGGAGGGAGCTCCTACAATGAGCAGTTCTTC. The full variable domain, completed using reference TRBV5-1 and TRBJ2-1, is KAGVTQTPRYLIKTRGQQVTLSCSPISGHRSVSWYQQTPGQGLQFLFEYFSETQRNKGNFPGRFSGRQFSNSRSEMNVSTLELGDSALYLCASSFAIGGSSYNEQFFGPGTRLTVL.

The rearrangement links TRBV27 to TRBJ2-7; 8 bases agree with TRBD1. Losses at the gene ends were 5 bases for V and 1 base for J; bases not matched to a gene: 7. The CDR3 has 15 amino acids. Germline CDR1 reads MNHEY; CDR2 reads SMNVEV (reference sequence). CDR3 in DNA: TGTGCCAGCAGTCCCCGCAGGGGGCAATCCTACGAGCAGTACTTC. Its protein product is CASSPRRGQSYEQYF.

The chain couples TRBV7-2 to TRBJ1-2; TRBD1 matches 10 bases. Germline CDR1 and CDR2: SGHTA and FQGNSA. This CDR3 region has 15 residues. V shed 0 bases, J shed 6 bases, and the junction held 4 bases outside the gene matches. The CDR3: CASSLAAGTGDGYTF. As DNA, the CDR3 is TGTGCCAGCAGCTTAGCGGCCGGGACAGGGGATGGCTACACCTTC.